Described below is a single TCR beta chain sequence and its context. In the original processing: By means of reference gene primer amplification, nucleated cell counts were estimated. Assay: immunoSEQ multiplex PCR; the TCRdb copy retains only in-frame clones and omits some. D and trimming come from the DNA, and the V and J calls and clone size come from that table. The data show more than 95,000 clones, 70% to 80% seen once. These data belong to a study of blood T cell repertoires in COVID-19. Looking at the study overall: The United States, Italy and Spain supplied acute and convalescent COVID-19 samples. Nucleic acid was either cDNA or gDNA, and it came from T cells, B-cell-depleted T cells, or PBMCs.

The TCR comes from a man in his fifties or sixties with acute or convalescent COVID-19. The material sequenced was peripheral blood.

The CDR3 is CASSTGTYTEAFF. As DNA, the CDR3 is TGTGCCAGCAGCACCGGGACATACACTGAAGCTTTCTTT. The rearrangement links TRBV12-3 or TRBV12-4 to TRBJ1-1; D perhaps matches TRBD1 (6 bases). The V end lost 6 bases, the J end lost 3 bases, and 11 bases lay between the germline ends. The CDR3 is 13 amino acids.